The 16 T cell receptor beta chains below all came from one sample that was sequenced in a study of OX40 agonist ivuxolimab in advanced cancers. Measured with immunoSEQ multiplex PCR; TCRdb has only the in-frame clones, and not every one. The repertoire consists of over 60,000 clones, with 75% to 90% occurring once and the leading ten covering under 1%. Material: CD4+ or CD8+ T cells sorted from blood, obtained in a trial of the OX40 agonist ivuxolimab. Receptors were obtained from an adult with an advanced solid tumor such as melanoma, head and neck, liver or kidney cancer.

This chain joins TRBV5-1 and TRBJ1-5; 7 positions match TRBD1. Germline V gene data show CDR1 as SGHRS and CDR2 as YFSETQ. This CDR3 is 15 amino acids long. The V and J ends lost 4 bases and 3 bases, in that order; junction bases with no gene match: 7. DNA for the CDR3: TGCGCCAGCAGCCCGGGACAGCAAGACAATCAGCCCCAGCATTTT. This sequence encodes CASSPGQQDNQPQHF.

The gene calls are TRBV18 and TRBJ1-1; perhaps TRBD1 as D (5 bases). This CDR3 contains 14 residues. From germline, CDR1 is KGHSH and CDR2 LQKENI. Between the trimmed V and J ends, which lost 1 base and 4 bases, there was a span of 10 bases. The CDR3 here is CASSPQGRGTEAFF. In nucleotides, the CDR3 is TGTGCCAGCTCACCACAGGGAAGGGGCACTGAAGCTTTCTTT.

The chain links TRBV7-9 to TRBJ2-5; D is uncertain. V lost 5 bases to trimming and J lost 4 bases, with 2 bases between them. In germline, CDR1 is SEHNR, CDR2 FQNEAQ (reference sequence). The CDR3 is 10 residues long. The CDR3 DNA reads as TGTGCCAGCAGCCGAGAGACCCAGTACTTC. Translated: CASSRETQYF.

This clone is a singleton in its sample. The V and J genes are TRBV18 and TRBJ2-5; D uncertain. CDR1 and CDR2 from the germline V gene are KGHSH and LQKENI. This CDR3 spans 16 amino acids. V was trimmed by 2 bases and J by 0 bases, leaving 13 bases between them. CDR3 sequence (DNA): TGTGCCAGCTCACCAAGTCGAAACCTGTACCAAGAGACCCAGTACTTC. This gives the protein CASSPSRNLYQETQYF.

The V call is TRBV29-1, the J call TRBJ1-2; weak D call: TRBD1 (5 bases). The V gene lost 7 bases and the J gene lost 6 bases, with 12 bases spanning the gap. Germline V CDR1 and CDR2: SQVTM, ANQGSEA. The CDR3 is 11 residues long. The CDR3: CSARVGDGYTF. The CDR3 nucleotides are TGCAGCGCCCGAGTAGGGGATGGCTACACCTTC.

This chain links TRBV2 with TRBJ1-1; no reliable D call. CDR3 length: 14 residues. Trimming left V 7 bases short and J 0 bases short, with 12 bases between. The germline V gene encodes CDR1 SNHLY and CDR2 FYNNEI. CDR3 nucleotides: TGTGCCAGCACCCCGGGAAGCATGAACACTGAAGCTTTCTTT. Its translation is CASTPGSMNTEAFF.

CDR3 sequence (DNA): TGTGCCAGCCACGCGGGGAGCTCCTACGAGCAGTACTTC. Its translation: CASHAGSSYEQYF. The chain is built from TRBV19 and TRBJ2-7; D possibly corresponds to TRBD2 (6 bases). Germline CDR1 and CDR2: LNHDA and SQIVND (reference sequence). Deletions cut 9 bases from V and 0 bases from J, with 12 bases between. The length of the CDR3 is 13 residues.

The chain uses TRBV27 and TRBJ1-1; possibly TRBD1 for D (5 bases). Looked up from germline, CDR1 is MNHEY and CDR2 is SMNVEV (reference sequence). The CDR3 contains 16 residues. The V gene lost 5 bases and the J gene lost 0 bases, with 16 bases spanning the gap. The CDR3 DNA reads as TGTGCCAGCAGTCCGCGGACCGGGACTATGAACACTGAAGCTTTCTTT. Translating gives CASSPRTGTMNTEAFF.

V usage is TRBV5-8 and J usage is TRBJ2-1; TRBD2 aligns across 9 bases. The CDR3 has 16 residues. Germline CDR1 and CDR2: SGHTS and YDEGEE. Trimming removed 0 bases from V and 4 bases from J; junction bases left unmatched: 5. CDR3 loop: CASSLGGGGVYNEQFF. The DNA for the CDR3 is TGTGCCAGCAGCTTGGGAGGCGGGGGGGTTTACAATGAGCAGTTCTTC.

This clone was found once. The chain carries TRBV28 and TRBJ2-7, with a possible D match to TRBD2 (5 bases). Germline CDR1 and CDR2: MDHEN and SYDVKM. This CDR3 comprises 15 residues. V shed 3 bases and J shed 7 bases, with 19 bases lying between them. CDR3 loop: CASSLAAARTREQYF. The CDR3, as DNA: TGTGCCAGCAGTTTGGCAGCGGCCCGGACTCGGGAGCAGTACTTC.

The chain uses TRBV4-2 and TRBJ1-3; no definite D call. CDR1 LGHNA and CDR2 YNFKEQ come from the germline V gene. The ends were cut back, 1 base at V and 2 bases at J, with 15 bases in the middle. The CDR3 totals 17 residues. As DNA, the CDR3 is TGTGCCAGCAGCCAAGTGAAGGCGGCAGCAACTGGAAACACCATATATTTT. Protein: CASSQVKAAATGNTIYF.

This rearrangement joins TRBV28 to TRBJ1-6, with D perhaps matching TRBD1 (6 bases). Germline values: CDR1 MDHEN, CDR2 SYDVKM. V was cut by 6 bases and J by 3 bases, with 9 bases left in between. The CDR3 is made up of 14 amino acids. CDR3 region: CASRLQGYNSPLHF. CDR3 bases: TGTGCCAGCAGATTACAGGGCTATAATTCACCCCTCCACTTT.

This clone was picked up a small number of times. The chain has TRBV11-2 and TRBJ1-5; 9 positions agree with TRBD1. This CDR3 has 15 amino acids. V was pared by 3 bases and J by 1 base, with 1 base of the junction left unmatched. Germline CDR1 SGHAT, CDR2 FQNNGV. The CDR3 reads CASSFDRGSNQPQHF. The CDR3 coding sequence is TGTGCCAGCAGCTTCGACAGGGGGAGCAATCAGCCCCAGCATTTT.

This chain's CDR3 is CASSFSDSLGSNTGELFF. CDR3 bases: TGTGCCAGCAGCTTCTCGGACAGTCTGGGCTCGAACACCGGGGAGCTGTTTTTT. The J gene is TRBJ2-2, the V gene TRBV7-3; D is possibly TRBD1 (6 bases). Between the trimmed V and J ends, which lost 3 bases and 0 bases, there was a span of 17 bases. The germline V gene encodes CDR1 SGHTA and CDR2 FQGTGA. The CDR3 spans 18 residues.

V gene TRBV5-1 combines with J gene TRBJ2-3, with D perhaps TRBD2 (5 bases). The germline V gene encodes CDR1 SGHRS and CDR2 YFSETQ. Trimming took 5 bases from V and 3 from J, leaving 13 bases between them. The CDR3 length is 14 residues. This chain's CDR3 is CASRTSGFTDTQYF. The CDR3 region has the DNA TGCGCCAGCAGAACGTCGGGGTTTACAGATACGCAGTATTTT.

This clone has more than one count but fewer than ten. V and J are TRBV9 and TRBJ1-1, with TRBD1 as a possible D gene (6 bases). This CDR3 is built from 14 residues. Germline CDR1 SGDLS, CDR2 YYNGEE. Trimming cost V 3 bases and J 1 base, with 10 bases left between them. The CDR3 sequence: CASSARGQNTEAFF. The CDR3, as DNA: TGTGCCAGCAGCGCCAGGGGACAGAACACTGAAGCTTTCTTT.